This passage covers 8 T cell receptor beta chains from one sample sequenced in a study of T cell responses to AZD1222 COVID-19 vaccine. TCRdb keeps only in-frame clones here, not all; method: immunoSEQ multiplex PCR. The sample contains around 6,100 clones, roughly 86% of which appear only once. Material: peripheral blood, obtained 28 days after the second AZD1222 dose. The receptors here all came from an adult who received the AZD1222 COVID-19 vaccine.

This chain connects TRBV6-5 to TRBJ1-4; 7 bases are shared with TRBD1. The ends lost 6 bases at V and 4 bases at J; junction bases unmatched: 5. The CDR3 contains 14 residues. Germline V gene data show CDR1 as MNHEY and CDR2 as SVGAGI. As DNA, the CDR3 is TGTGCCAGCAGGCCCCGGGACAGTAATGAAAAACTGTTTTTT. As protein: CASRPRDSNEKLFF.

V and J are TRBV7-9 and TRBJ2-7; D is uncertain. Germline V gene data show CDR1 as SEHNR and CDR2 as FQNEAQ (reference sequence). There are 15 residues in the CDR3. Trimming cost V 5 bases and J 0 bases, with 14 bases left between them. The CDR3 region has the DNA TGTGCCAGCAGCGCCCCTTTGAGTAGCTCCTACGAGCAGTACTTC. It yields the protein CASSAPLSSSYEQYF.

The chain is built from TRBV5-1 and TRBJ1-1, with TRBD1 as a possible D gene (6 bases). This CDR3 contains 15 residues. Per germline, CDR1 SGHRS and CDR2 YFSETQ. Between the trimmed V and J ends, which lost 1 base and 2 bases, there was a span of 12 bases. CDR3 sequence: CASSLWGQLNTEAFF. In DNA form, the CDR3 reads TGCGCCAGCAGCTTGTGGGGGCAGTTAAACACTGAAGCTTTCTTT.

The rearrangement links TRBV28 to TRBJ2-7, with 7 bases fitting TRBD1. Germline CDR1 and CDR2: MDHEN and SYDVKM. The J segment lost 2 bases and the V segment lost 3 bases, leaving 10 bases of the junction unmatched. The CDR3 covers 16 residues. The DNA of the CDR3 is TGTGCCAGCAGTTTTATTGGACAGGCTGCAACCTACGAGCAGTACTTC. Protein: CASSFIGQAATYEQYF.

CDR3 amino acids: CAAGGTSGFYNEQFF. For the CDR3, the DNA is TGTGCCGCCGGGGGTACTAGCGGGTTCTACAATGAGCAGTTCTTC. V usage is TRBV10-3 and J usage is TRBJ2-1; TRBD2 aligns across 9 bases. The CDR3 spans 15 residues. V shed 11 bases and J 3 bases; nucleotides not matched to a gene: 11. Germline assignment: CDR1 ENHRY and CDR2 SYGVKD.

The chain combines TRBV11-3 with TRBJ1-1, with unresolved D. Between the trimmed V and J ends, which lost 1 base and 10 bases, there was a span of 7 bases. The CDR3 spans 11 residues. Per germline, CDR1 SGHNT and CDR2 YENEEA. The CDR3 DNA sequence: TGTGCCAGCAGCTTAGGAACTCTAGCTTTCTTT. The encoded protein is CASSLGTLAFF. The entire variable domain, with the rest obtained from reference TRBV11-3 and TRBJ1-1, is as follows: EAGVVQSPRYKIIEKKQPVAFWCNPISGHNTLYWYLQNLGQGPELLIRYENEEAVDDSQLPKDRFSAERLKGVDSTLKIQPAELGDSAVYLCASSLGTLAFFGQGTRLTVV.

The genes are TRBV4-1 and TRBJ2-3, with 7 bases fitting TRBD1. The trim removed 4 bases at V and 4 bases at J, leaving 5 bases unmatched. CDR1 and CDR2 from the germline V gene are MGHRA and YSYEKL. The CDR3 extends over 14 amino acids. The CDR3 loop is CASSRYTGADTQYF. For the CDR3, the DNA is TGCGCCAGCAGCCGATATACAGGGGCAGATACGCAGTATTTT.

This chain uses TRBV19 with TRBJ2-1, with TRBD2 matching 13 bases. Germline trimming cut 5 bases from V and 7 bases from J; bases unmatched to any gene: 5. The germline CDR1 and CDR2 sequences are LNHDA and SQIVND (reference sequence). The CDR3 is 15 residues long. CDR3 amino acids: CASSPGLAGANEQFF. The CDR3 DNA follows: TGTGCCAGTAGTCCAGGACTAGCGGGAGCGAATGAGCAGTTCTTC.